The 18 T cell receptor beta chains below come from one sample, sequenced in a study of blood T cell repertoires in COVID-19. Here immunoSEQ multiplex PCR was the method, and the copy in TCRdb shows in-frame clones only, minus some. The sample shows approximately 120,000 clones, less than 90% of them seen only once. Sample: peripheral blood. These receptors were taken from a man older than 75 with active or convalescent COVID-19.

The chain employs TRBV6-2 or TRBV6-3 and TRBJ1-1; unclear D gene. CDR3 size: 15 residues. The germline V gene has CDR1 MNHEY and CDR2 SVGEGT. Trimming took 0 bases from V and 1 from J, leaving 9 bases between them. CDR3 loop: CASSYSFSPNTEAFF. The CDR3 bases are TGTGCCAGCAGTTACTCCTTTAGTCCGAACACTGAAGCTTTCTTT.

This clone was seen once. The chain carries TRBV19 and TRBJ2-7; tentatively, D is TRBD1 (5 bases). The V gene lost 4 bases and the J gene lost 3 bases, with 22 bases spanning the gap. This CDR3 comprises 17 residues. Germline CDR1 LNHDA, CDR2 SQIVND (reference sequence). The CDR3 protein is CASSTQAAAWQGYEQYF. The CDR3 DNA sequence: TGTGCCAGTAGTACCCAGGCGGCCGCTTGGCAGGGCTACGAGCAGTACTTC.

The DNA of the CDR3 is TGCGCCAGCAGCCCTGACAGGGATAGCGAAAAACTGTTTTTT. Protein sequence: CASSPDRDSEKLFF. This rearrangement joins TRBV4-1 to TRBJ1-4; 7 positions match TRBD1. The CDR3 runs 14 residues. Germline CDR1 MGHRA, CDR2 YSYEKL. V shed 4 bases and J 8 bases; nucleotides not matched to a gene: 7.

The V gene is TRBV7-8, the J gene TRBJ1-2; 8 positions match TRBD1. Per the germline V gene, CDR1 is SGHVS and CDR2 is FQNEAQ. The CDR3 has 15 residues. Trimming removed 4 bases from V and 7 bases from J; junction bases left unmatched: 11. The DNA of the CDR3 is TGTGCCAGCAGCTCGCAAACTCAGGGGGCCGGTGGCTACACCTTC. Encoded protein: CASSSQTQGAGGYTF.

V and J are TRBV18 and TRBJ2-1, with TRBD1 identical over 7 bases. Looked up from germline, CDR1 is KGHSH and CDR2 is LQKENI. This CDR3 region has 16 residues. The trim removed 2 bases at V and 5 bases at J, leaving 9 bases unmatched. The CDR3: CASSPNMGQLNNEQFF. The CDR3 DNA is TGTGCCAGCTCACCAAATATGGGACAGCTAAACAATGAGCAGTTCTTC.

The V call is TRBV30, the J call TRBJ1-3, with D possibly being TRBD1 (6 bases). Trimming stripped 7 bases from V and 2 bases from J, with 15 bases between. Germline-derived CDR1 and CDR2 are GTSNPN and SVGIG (reference sequence). The CDR3 contains 14 residues. CDR3 coding DNA: TGTGCCTTCACAGGGTCTTCCGCTGGAAACACCATATATTTT. It encodes CAFTGSSAGNTIYF.

The chain combines TRBV9 with TRBJ2-2; no clear D gene. The CDR3 length is 13 residues. Germline V gene lookup returns CDR1 SGDLS and CDR2 YYNGEE. Trimming cost V 4 bases and J 5 bases, with 9 bases left between them. CDR3 sequence: CASSRTETGELFF. CDR3 coding DNA: TGTGCCAGCAGCCGAACGGAGACCGGGGAGCTGTTTTTT. Using reference TRBV9 and TRBJ2-2 for the parts outside the CDR3, the full variable domain is DSGVTQTPKHLITATGQRVTLRCSPRSGDLSVYWYQQSLDQGLQFLIQYYNGEERAKGNILERFSAQQFPDLHSELNLSSLELGDSALYFCASSRTETGELFFGEGSRLTVL.

V gene TRBV5-4 combines with J gene TRBJ2-1; 10 bases line up with TRBD2. This CDR3 has 16 amino acids. CDR1 and CDR2 from the germline V gene are SGHNT and YYREEE (reference sequence). The trim removed 1 base at V and 14 bases at J, leaving 15 bases unmatched. CDR3 sequence reads: CASSLTAGGPPGMEFF. CDR3 coding DNA: TGTGCCAGCAGCTTGACAGCGGGAGGGCCCCCTGGTATGGAGTTCTTC.

The chain joins TRBV5-5 to TRBJ2-7; D may be TRBD1 (5 bases). CDR1 and CDR2 from the germline V gene are SGHKS and YYEKEE (reference sequence). The CDR3 contains 20 residues. Deletions cut 3 bases from V and 1 base from J, with 29 bases between. The CDR3 bases are TGTGCCAGCAGCTCGAATTGGGGCTTTACCCAACTTAGGATATCCTACGAGCAGTACTTC. Translation: CASSSNWGFTQLRISYEQYF. Variable domain in full (rest from reference TRBV5-5 and TRBJ2-7): DAGVTQSPTHLIKTRGQQVTLRCSPISGHKSVSWYQQVLGQGPQFIFQYYEKEERGRGNFPDRFSARQFPNYSSELNVNALLLGDSALYLCASSSNWGFTQLRISYEQYFGPGTRLTVT.

The CDR3 DNA is TGTGCCAGCAGCTTAGACAGGGCTCATAATTCACCCCTCCACTTT. Translating gives CASSLDRAHNSPLHF. The chain employs TRBV11-2 and TRBJ1-6, with a weak D call TRBD1 (5 bases). This CDR3 is 15 amino acids long. The ends were cut back, 0 bases at V and 5 bases at J, with 8 bases in the middle. Germline V gives CDR1 SGHAT, CDR2 FQNNGV. Full variable domain (remainder filled in from reference TRBV11-2 and TRBJ1-6): EAGVAQSPRYKIIEKRQSVAFWCNPISGHATLYWYQQILGQGPKLLIQFQNNGVVDDSQLPKDRFSAERLKGVDSTLKIQPAKLEDSAVYLCASSLDRAHNSPLHFGNGTRLTVT.

The J gene is TRBJ2-1, the V gene TRBV6-2 or TRBV6-3, with D unclear. The CDR3 covers 14 residues. V shed 2 bases and J shed 10 bases, with 15 bases lying between them. The V gene's germline CDR1 is MNHEY and CDR2 SVGEGT. CDR3 loop: CASSYATLASEQFF. Written as DNA, the CDR3 is TGTGCCAGCAGTTACGCGACCTTAGCTTCCGAGCAGTTCTTC.

Only one count was recorded for this clone. The rearrangement joins TRBV23-1 to TRBJ1-1; D uncertain. TRBV23-1 is reported as an ORF; its role is uncertain. The V and J ends lost 7 bases and 3 bases respectively, with 12 bases between them. The CDR3 totals 13 residues. CDR3 DNA: TGCGCCAGCACCCCTTGGCGGCACACTGAAGCTTTCTTT. It translates to CASTPWRHTEAFF.

The chain carries TRBV5-8 and TRBJ2-2, with TRBD2 matching 8 bases. J was trimmed by 0 bases and V by 4 bases; bases with no gene match: 5. The germline V gene encodes CDR1 SGHTS and CDR2 YDEGEE. The CDR3 has 16 residues. CDR3 bases: TGTGCCAGCAGCCCGGGGGGGGGTCCGAACACCGGGGAGCTGTTTTTT. It is translated as CASSPGGGPNTGELFF.

This chain connects TRBV30 to TRBJ2-7, with TRBD1 as a possible D gene (5 bases). The CDR3 consists of 13 residues. The V gene's germline CDR1 is GTSNPN and CDR2 SVGIG (reference sequence). Trimming took 3 bases from V and 0 from J, leaving 9 bases between them. The CDR3 DNA sequence: TGTGCCTGGAGAGGCGACAGCTCCTACGAGCAGTACTTC. This sequence encodes CAWRGDSSYEQYF.

The chain links TRBV27 to TRBJ2-1; tentative D call: TRBD2 (5 bases). The germline V and J ends were trimmed by 6 bases and 7 bases, with 13 bases remaining between them. This CDR3 region has 13 residues. Germline assignment: CDR1 MNHEY and CDR2 SMNVEV (reference sequence). The CDR3 coding sequence is TGTGCCAGCAGGCCTGGGAGTTTGAATGAGCAGTTCTTC. As protein: CASRPGSLNEQFF.

This chain links TRBV23-1 with TRBJ2-2; D perhaps matches TRBD2 (7 bases). TRBV23-1 is assigned to the ORF class and has an uncertain function. V lost 6 bases, J lost 7 bases, and 18 bases lay in between. CDR3 length equals 15 residues. The CDR3 DNA sequence: TGCGCCAGCAGCCCTCCTCGGGGGGCAGGCGGGGAGCTGTTTTTT. Its protein is CASSPPRGAGGELFF.

CDR3 DNA: TGCGCCAGCAGCTCCGGCAACAGGGCCACTGAAGCTTTCTTT. This gives the protein CASSSGNRATEAFF. The rearrangement joins TRBV5-1 to TRBJ1-1, with a weak D call TRBD1 (6 bases). V lost 3 bases to trimming and J lost 4 bases, with 13 bases between them. CDR1 is SGHRS and CDR2 is YFSETQ in the germline V gene. The CDR3 is 14 amino acids.

The CDR3 bases are TGCGCCAGCAGCTTCGATCCGGGACAGGAACTACCAGTTTACAATGAGCAGTTCTTC. Translation gives CASSFDPGQELPVYNEQFF. The chain links TRBV5-1 to TRBJ2-1, with 8 bases aligning to TRBD1. The CDR3 has 19 amino acids. V lost 2 bases to trimming and J lost 4 bases; unmatched junction nucleotides: 17. Germline values: CDR1 SGHRS, CDR2 YFSETQ. The full variable domain, with the rest looked up from reference TRBV5-1 and TRBJ2-1, is KAGVTQTPRYLIKTRGQQVTLSCSPISGHRSVSWYQQTPGQGLQFLFEYFSETQRNKGNFPGRFSGRQFSNSRSEMNVSTLELGDSALYLCASSFDPGQELPVYNEQFFGPGTRLTVL.